This TCR beta chain was observed in a study of blood T cell repertoires in COVID-19. Whole-study context: Samples of COVID-19 (acute and convalescent) were obtained from the United States, Italy and Spain.

This clone appeared a single time. Authors' data handling: Nucleated cell number was recorded as an estimate derived from reference gene primer amplification. Sequencing used immunoSEQ multiplex PCR; TCRdb keeps in-frame clones, though not all of them. That table is the source of V, J and clone size, and D and trimming were worked out from the DNA. This table has around 100,000 clones, 90% appearing once. Trimming removed 6 bases at V and 4 bases at J, with 22 bases between. The germline CDR1 and CDR2 sequences are LGHNT and FRNRAP. The CDR3 consists of 17 residues. The clonotype originates from a man in his fifties with acute or convalescent COVID-19. V is TRBV12-5 and J is TRBJ1-5; D is unresolved. Material: peripheral blood. This chain's CDR3 is CASGPGRGPLTNQPQHF. Here the CDR3 DNA reads TGTGCTAGTGGACCGGGAAGAGGGCCGCTGACGAATCAGCCCCAGCATTTT.